The entry that follows covers one T cell receptor beta chain sequence. Antigen: not known. Indicated treatment: roughly 19 received Ad26.COV2.S at low or high dose, single or two shots; a few received placebo; per-sample allocation not given. Sampling was done on day 63 after the first vaccine or placebo injection. Immunization relied on an Ad26 vector, which expressed Wuhan-strain SARS-CoV-2 spike. Produced via immunoSEQ multiplex PCR; TCRdb's table is partial and in-frame only. The repertoire holds about 400,000 clones, with under 90% as singletons. In germline, CDR1 is LNHDA, CDR2 SQIVND (reference sequence). The length of the CDR3 is 15 residues. The V end lost 11 bases, the J end lost 3 bases, and 20 bases lay between the germline ends. The data were obtained in a study of Ad26.COV2.S vaccination and SARS-CoV-2 variants. Across the study: Donor joined the COV1001 Ad26.COV2.S trial arm. Ad26.COV2.S was injected intramuscularly once or twice, 56 days apart.

Study outcomes and limitations: Total responses of T cells may have been underestimated by the analyses of TCR breadth and depth.

The TCR sequence derives from a person aged 18-60 years who received the Ad26.COV2.S COVID-19 vaccine or a placebo. This rearrangement joins TRBV19 to TRBJ2-1; D may be TRBD2 (7 bases). This specimen was peripheral blood, taken in a trial of Ad26.COV2.S vaccine versus placebo. The CDR3, as DNA: TGTGCCTCTTACGGGGCGGGGGCCCACTACAATGAGCAGTTCTTC. Translated, it gives CASYGAGAHYNEQFF.